This section outlines one T cell receptor (beta chain) sequence together with its context. This sample was included in a study of control samples from healthy donors and cancer patients. The CDR3 extends over 17 amino acids. The germline CDR1 and CDR2 sequences are KGHSY and FQNENV. Trimming removed 3 bases at V and 1 base at J, with 15 bases between. The repertoire was sequenced with immunoSEQ multiplex PCR; TCRdb's copy has only in-frame clones and lacks some. Here the sample spans over 100,000 clones, about nine tenths being singletons. The chain recombines TRBV16 with TRBJ2-2; D may be TRBD1 (5 bases). This sequence was found in a human donor in good health. The donor label of this sample is uncertain. Sequenced input: blood. CDR3 protein: CASSHLTGSENTGELFF. The CDR3 bases are TGTGCCAGCAGCCATCTTACAGGATCAGAGAACACCGGGGAGCTGTTTTTT.